Each of the 31 T cell receptor beta chains below was sequenced from the same sample in a study of blood T cell repertoires in COVID-19. TCRdb's copy holds only in-frame clones and misses some; the assay was immunoSEQ multiplex PCR. Altogether 95,000 to 150,000 clones are present, around 86% being singletons, with the ten largest covering about 11%. The specimen was peripheral blood. The receptor set was obtained from a man aged 55 to 70 with acute or convalescent COVID-19.

The genes are TRBV18 and TRBJ1-3; 7 bases agree with TRBD1. The V gene's germline CDR1 is KGHSH and CDR2 LQKENI. V shed 3 bases, J shed 4 bases, and the junction held 6 bases outside the gene matches. This CDR3 has 15 amino acids. The chain's CDR3 is CASSPLGTAGNTIYF. In nucleotides, the CDR3 is TGTGCCAGCTCACCTCTCGGGACAGCCGGAAACACCATATATTTT.

This clone appeared a few times. The V and J genes are TRBV28 and TRBJ1-2, with D perhaps matching TRBD1 (5 bases). Trimming cost V 8 bases and J 8 bases, with 15 bases left between them. The V gene's germline CDR1 is MDHEN and CDR2 SYDVKM. The CDR3 spans 12 residues. Here the CDR3 DNA reads TGTGCCAGCCTCAGGGTCTTGGGAGGCTACACCTTC. Its protein is CASLRVLGGYTF.

V gene TRBV24-1 combines with J gene TRBJ2-1; tentatively, D is TRBD1 (6 bases). From germline, CDR1 is KGHDR and CDR2 SFDVKD. Trimming left V 5 bases short and J 7 bases short, with 23 bases between. The CDR3 extends over 17 amino acids. The CDR3 bases are TGTGCCACCAGTGGAACAAAATGGGGGACACGGCGGAATGAGCAGTTCTTC. Encoded protein: CATSGTKWGTRRNEQFF.

This chain joins TRBV14 and TRBJ1-5, with a possible D match to TRBD1 (5 bases). The CDR3 sequence is 14 residues long. CDR1 SGHDN and CDR2 FVKESK come from the germline V gene. Trimming took 2 bases from V and 4 from J, leaving 9 bases between them. CDR3 region: CASSQWGRNQPQHF. CDR3 nucleotide sequence: TGTGCCAGCAGCCAATGGGGCAGGAATCAGCCCCAGCATTTT.

This clone was counted only a few times. The rearrangement links TRBV7-9 to TRBJ2-7; TRBD2 agrees at 10 bases. CDR1 is SEHNR, CDR2 FQNEAQ, per germline (reference sequence). Trimming removed 6 bases from V and 5 bases from J; junction bases left unmatched: 10. This CDR3 is built from 15 residues. CDR3 amino acids: CASSLSASGSHEQYF. The CDR3 coding sequence is TGTGCCAGCAGTCTGAGTGCTAGCGGGAGCCACGAGCAGTACTTC.

The rearrangement links TRBV6-5 to TRBJ1-1, with 7 nucleotides matching TRBD1. CDR1 is MNHEY, CDR2 SVGAGI, per germline. After removal of 4 bases from V and 14 bases from J, the junction contained 13 bases not matched to a gene. This CDR3 spans 13 amino acids. In nucleotides, the CDR3 is TGTGCCAGCAGTTCCTCGACAGGGAGCGTCAGCTTCTTT. It codes for CASSSSTGSVSFF.

The chain joins TRBV12-3 or TRBV12-4 to TRBJ2-4; 10 nucleotides line up with TRBD1. J lost 9 bases, V lost 4 bases, and 3 bases had no gene match. The length of the CDR3 is 13 residues. The CDR3 bases are TGTGCCAGCAGTTGGGACAGGGGTACCATTCAGTACTTC. Its translation: CASSWDRGTIQYF.

The genes are TRBV28 and TRBJ2-3; 12 positions agree with TRBD2. J was trimmed by 0 bases and V by 4 bases; bases with no gene match: 5. CDR1 is MDHEN, CDR2 SYDVKM, per germline. The CDR3 contains 17 residues. The CDR3 DNA reads TGTGCCAGCAGTTCCCTCGGACTAGCGGGGAGCACAGATACGCAGTATTTT. It codes for CASSSLGLAGSTDTQYF.

This clone showed up just a few times. The same CDR3 arises from other DNA sequences in this sample as well. The chain employs TRBV19 and TRBJ2-1, with D uncertain. CDR1 and CDR2 (germline): LNHDA, SQIVND (reference sequence). The V gene lost 1 base and the J gene lost 7 bases, with 2 bases spanning the gap. The CDR3 covers 11 residues. The CDR3 sequence: CASSIANEQFF. The CDR3 region has the DNA TGTGCCAGTAGTATAGCGAATGAGCAGTTCTTC.

This rearrangement joins TRBV7-3 to TRBJ2-3, with 7 bases lining up with TRBD2. Germline assignment: CDR1 SGHTA and CDR2 FQGTGA. J lost 3 bases, V lost 8 bases, and 8 bases had no gene match. The CDR3 spans 14 residues. In DNA form, the CDR3 reads TGTGCCAGCCGCCGGGGAGGGCCTACAGATACGCAGTATTTT. Protein: CASRRGGPTDTQYF.

V usage is TRBV9 and J usage is TRBJ1-2, with D perhaps TRBD1 (6 bases). CDR1 is SGDLS and CDR2 is YYNGEE in the germline V gene. The CDR3 is 16 amino acids. Deletions cut 3 bases from V and 6 bases from J, with 21 bases between. The CDR3 protein is CASSAPQGGGLDGYTF. As DNA, the CDR3 is TGTGCCAGCAGCGCCCCACAGGGTGGGGGCCTGGATGGCTACACCTTC.

This clone occurred a few times. The chain uses TRBV7-9 and TRBJ1-1; 8 nucleotides align to TRBD1. The trim removed 1 base at V and 4 bases at J, leaving 8 bases unmatched. Germline loops: CDR1 SEHNR, CDR2 FQNEAQ (reference sequence). The CDR3 loop spans 16 amino acids. Here the CDR3 DNA reads TGTGCCAGCAGCTTAGAGCCCGGACAGGGTGGCACTGAAGCTTTCTTT. Translation: CASSLEPGQGGTEAFF.

The chain employs TRBV6-5 and TRBJ2-5, with D maybe TRBD1 (5 bases). This CDR3 region has 12 residues. The V and J ends lost 8 bases and 5 bases respectively, with 12 bases between them. Germline CDR1 and CDR2: MNHEY and SVGAGI. DNA of the CDR3: TGTGCCAGCGCATGGGGCTTGGAGACCCAGTACTTC. Translation: CASAWGLETQYF.

This clone was seen just once. This chain uses TRBV6-5 with TRBJ1-6; D gene uncertain. Germline V gene data show CDR1 as MNHEY and CDR2 as SVGAGI. V lost 2 bases, J lost 14 bases, and 13 bases lay in between. There are 13 residues in the CDR3. CDR3 sequence (DNA): TGTGCCAGCAGTTACGGAGGCCGGGGATCCCTCCACTTT. Residues: CASSYGGRGSLHF.

The sample holds one count of this clone. This rearrangement joins TRBV4-2 to TRBJ2-1, with 11 bases identical to TRBD2. Germline V gene data show CDR1 as LGHNA and CDR2 as YNFKEQ. CDR3 length equals 17 residues. With V trimmed by 0 bases and J by 10 bases, 11 bases remained unmatched. The CDR3 DNA is TGTGCCAGCAGCCAAGAAATAGGGCTAGCGGGAGGTTGGGAGCAGTTCTTC. Encoded protein: CASSQEIGLAGGWEQFF.

The table lists this clone with a few counts. The gene calls are TRBV27 and TRBJ1-5; D unclear. V was pared by 2 bases and J by 3 bases, with 5 bases between. The germline CDR1 and CDR2 sequences are MNHEY and SMNVEV (reference sequence). This CDR3 has 13 residues. The CDR3 region has the DNA TGTGCCAGCAGTTTAGGGCTCAATCAGCCCCAGCATTTT. Its translation is CASSLGLNQPQHF.

The chain recombines TRBV7-2 with TRBJ2-7, with 10 bases aligning to TRBD2. CDR1 and CDR2 (germline): SGHTA, FQGNSA. This CDR3 is built from 16 residues. Trimming at V came to 5 bases and at J to 0 bases, leaving 7 bases not matched to a gene. The CDR3 reads CASSKTSGRGSYEQYF. CDR3 coding DNA: TGTGCCAGCAGCAAAACAAGCGGGAGGGGCTCCTACGAGCAGTACTTC.

This clone was found a few times. This chain links TRBV4-2 with TRBJ2-7, with 16 bases that match TRBD2. The V gene end was trimmed by 2 bases and the J gene end by 9 bases; junction bases not matched to a gene: 4. Looked up from germline, CDR1 is LGHNA and CDR2 is YNFKEQ. This CDR3 spans 15 amino acids. The CDR3 here is CASSQSGTSGRVQYF. The CDR3 bases are TGTGCCAGCAGCCAATCCGGGACTAGCGGGAGGGTGCAGTACTTC.

The chain joins TRBV30 to TRBJ2-3; 12 bases match TRBD1. Germline-derived CDR1 and CDR2 are GTSNPN and SVGIG (reference sequence). The CDR3 is 16 residues long. Trimming at V came to 5 bases and at J to 3 bases, leaving 9 bases not matched to a gene. In DNA, the CDR3 is TGTGCCTGGCGGGACAGGGGGCGGTTTGGAACAGATACGCAGTATTTT. Translating gives CAWRDRGRFGTDTQYF.

This chain joins TRBV3-1 (or the pseudogene TRBV3-2) and TRBJ1-4; D may be TRBD1 (5 bases). Germline CDR1 reads LGHDT; CDR2 reads YNNKEL (reference sequence). V was trimmed by 3 bases and J by 3 bases, leaving 17 bases between them. This CDR3 has 17 amino acids. The CDR3 protein is CASSQPRRGVANEKLFF. CDR3 nucleotides: TGTGCCAGCAGCCAGCCACGCCGGGGGGTAGCTAATGAAAAACTGTTTTTT.

The genes are TRBV18 and TRBJ2-5; 9 positions match TRBD2. CDR1 and CDR2 from the germline V gene are KGHSH and LQKENI. The CDR3 is made up of 14 amino acids. Trimming removed 3 bases from V and 4 bases from J; junction bases left unmatched: 3. CDR3 protein: CASSPAGGRETQYF. CDR3 DNA: TGTGCCAGCTCACCCGCGGGGGGGCGAGAGACCCAGTACTTC.

The V call is TRBV15, the J call TRBJ2-5; maybe TRBD2 (6 bases). The CDR3 consists of 16 residues. The germline CDR1 and CDR2 sequences are LNHNV and YYDKDF (reference sequence). V dropped 3 bases and J dropped 4 bases, with 18 bases sitting between them. The CDR3 here is CATSSRAGTHAETQYF. The CDR3 DNA follows: TGTGCCACCAGCAGCCGGGCCGGGACTCACGCAGAGACCCAGTACTTC.

This chain joins TRBV7-8 and TRBJ1-4, with D unclear. The CDR3 sequence is 13 residues long. The germline CDR1 and CDR2 sequences are SGHVS and FQNEAQ. The ends were cut back, 5 bases at V and 8 bases at J, with 12 bases in the middle. This CDR3 is CASSRNGWEKLFF. In nucleotides, the CDR3 is TGTGCCAGCAGCCGCAACGGGTGGGAAAAACTGTTTTTT.

The chain couples TRBV24-1 to TRBJ2-3; no definite D call. CDR3 length equals 16 residues. V lost 2 bases and J 3 bases, leaving 14 bases between the germline ends. Germline V gene data show CDR1 as KGHDR and CDR2 as SFDVKD. The CDR3 DNA follows: TGTGCCACCAGTGATTATCAGTCGCTCGTAACAGATACGCAGTATTTT. This gives the protein CATSDYQSLVTDTQYF.

With regard to this clone: A read error may produce the germline difference seen at one junction end. V usage is TRBV2 and J usage is TRBJ2-5; 7 bases agree with TRBD2. The CDR3 length is 13 residues. From germline, CDR1 is SNHLY and CDR2 FYNNEI. CDR3 region: CASTRGGRAGVHF. In nucleotides, the CDR3 is TGTGCCAGCACCCGAGGAGGGCGGGCGGGGGTCCACTTC.

The genes are TRBV7-8 and TRBJ2-1; TRBD2 aligns across 9 bases. V gave up 6 bases and J gave up 4 bases; unmatched junction bases: 4. CDR3 size: 14 residues. The V gene's germline CDR1 is SGHVS and CDR2 FQNEAQ. CDR3 coding DNA: TGTGCCAGCAGTCGACTAGCGGAGTACAATGAGCAGTTCTTC. Translated: CASSRLAEYNEQFF.

V gene TRBV29-1 combines with J gene TRBJ2-7; 9 bases line up with TRBD2. Germline V gives CDR1 SQVTM, CDR2 ANQGSEA. V dropped 2 bases and J dropped 5; count of bases not matched to a gene: 7. This CDR3 comprises 14 residues. CDR3 residues: CSVENASGANEQYF. CDR3 bases: TGCAGCGTTGAAAACGCTAGCGGGGCCAACGAGCAGTACTTC.

This clone was recorded once. CDR3 sequence: CASSPVEASYEQYF. CDR3 coding DNA: TGTGCCAGCAGCCCCGTTGAGGCTTCCTACGAGCAGTACTTC. The chain has TRBV9 and TRBJ2-7; D remains ambiguous. The CDR3 consists of 14 residues. V was trimmed by 4 bases and J by 1 base, leaving 12 bases between them. CDR1 SGDLS and CDR2 YYNGEE come from the germline V gene. Using reference TRBV9 and TRBJ2-7 for the parts outside the CDR3, the full variable domain is DSGVTQTPKHLITATGQRVTLRCSPRSGDLSVYWYQQSLDQGLQFLIQYYNGEERAKGNILERFSAQQFPDLHSELNLSSLELGDSALYFCASSPVEASYEQYFGPGTRLTVT.

The chain employs TRBV18 and TRBJ2-7; TRBD1 aligns across 8 bases. Germline assignment: CDR1 KGHSH and CDR2 LQKENI. The V gene end was trimmed by 3 bases and the J gene end by 4 bases; junction bases not matched to a gene: 8. CDR3 length equals 15 residues. As DNA, the CDR3 is TGTGCCAGCTCACCGAGACAGGGGCCTTCTTACGAGCAGTACTTC. This encodes CASSPRQGPSYEQYF. The complete variable domain, with remaining parts taken from reference TRBV18 and TRBJ2-7, reads NAGVMQNPRHLVRRRGQEARLRCSPMKGHSHVYWYRQLPEEGLKFMVYLQKENIIDESGMPKERFSAEFPKEGPSILRIQQVVRGDSAAYFCASSPRQGPSYEQYFGPGTRLTVT.

This clone appeared many times. V usage is TRBV5-1 and J usage is TRBJ1-4; 9 bases map to TRBD1. Germline V gene lookup returns CDR1 SGHRS and CDR2 YFSETQ. This CDR3 spans 12 amino acids. Trimming took 7 bases from V and 8 from J; bases not matched to a gene: 3. The CDR3 here is CASSGQGEKLFF. The CDR3 bases are TGCGCCAGCTCCGGACAGGGGGAAAAACTGTTTTTT.

The chain recombines TRBV27 with TRBJ2-1; TRBD2 matches at 11 bases. V lost 8 bases to trimming and J lost 2 bases; unmatched junction nucleotides: 2. The CDR3 is 14 residues long. CDR1 MNHEY and CDR2 SMNVEV come from the germline V gene (reference sequence). CDR3 loop: CASSTSGAYNEQFF. The CDR3 coding sequence is TGTGCCAGCTCGACTAGCGGGGCCTACAATGAGCAGTTCTTC.